Described below is a single T cell receptor (beta chain) sequence and its context. These data belong to a study of cytomegalovirus exposure and HLA in healthy donors. Use of 60 Vbeta and 13 Jbeta primers characterized the PCR. Using immunoSEQ multiplex PCR, the repertoire was profiled, and TCRdb retains in-frame clones only, with some absent. The profile shows 150,000 to 170,000 clones, approximately 77% of them singletons. The sequence derives from a young man in good health and CMV-seronegative. What was sequenced was PBMCs.

This chain's CDR3 is CASRLGSAGQPQHF. For the CDR3, the DNA is TGTGCCAGCAGGCTAGGGAGTGCTGGACAGCCCCAGCATTTT. This chain joins TRBV2 and TRBJ1-5; no clear D gene. The CDR3 loop spans 14 amino acids. The germline V gene encodes CDR1 SNHLY and CDR2 FYNNEI. Trimming pared 6 bases from V and 7 bases from J, leaving 16 bases between.